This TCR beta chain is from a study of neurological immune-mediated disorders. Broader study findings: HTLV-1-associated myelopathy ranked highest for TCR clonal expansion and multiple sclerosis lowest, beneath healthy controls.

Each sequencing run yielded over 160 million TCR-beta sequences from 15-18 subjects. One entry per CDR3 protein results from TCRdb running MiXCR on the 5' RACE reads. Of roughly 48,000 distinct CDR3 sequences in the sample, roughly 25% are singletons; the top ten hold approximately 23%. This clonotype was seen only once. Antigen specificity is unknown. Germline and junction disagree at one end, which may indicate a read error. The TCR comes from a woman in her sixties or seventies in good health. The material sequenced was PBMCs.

CDR3 nucleotides: TGTGCAAGCAGCTTGGACTGGCGTTCCTACAATGAGCAGTTCTTC. It is translated as CASSLDWRSYNEQFF. The gene calls are TRBV7-9 and TRBJ2-1, with D perhaps matching TRBD2 (5 bases). Per germline, CDR1 SEHNR and CDR2 FQNEAQ (reference sequence). The length of the CDR3 is 15 residues.